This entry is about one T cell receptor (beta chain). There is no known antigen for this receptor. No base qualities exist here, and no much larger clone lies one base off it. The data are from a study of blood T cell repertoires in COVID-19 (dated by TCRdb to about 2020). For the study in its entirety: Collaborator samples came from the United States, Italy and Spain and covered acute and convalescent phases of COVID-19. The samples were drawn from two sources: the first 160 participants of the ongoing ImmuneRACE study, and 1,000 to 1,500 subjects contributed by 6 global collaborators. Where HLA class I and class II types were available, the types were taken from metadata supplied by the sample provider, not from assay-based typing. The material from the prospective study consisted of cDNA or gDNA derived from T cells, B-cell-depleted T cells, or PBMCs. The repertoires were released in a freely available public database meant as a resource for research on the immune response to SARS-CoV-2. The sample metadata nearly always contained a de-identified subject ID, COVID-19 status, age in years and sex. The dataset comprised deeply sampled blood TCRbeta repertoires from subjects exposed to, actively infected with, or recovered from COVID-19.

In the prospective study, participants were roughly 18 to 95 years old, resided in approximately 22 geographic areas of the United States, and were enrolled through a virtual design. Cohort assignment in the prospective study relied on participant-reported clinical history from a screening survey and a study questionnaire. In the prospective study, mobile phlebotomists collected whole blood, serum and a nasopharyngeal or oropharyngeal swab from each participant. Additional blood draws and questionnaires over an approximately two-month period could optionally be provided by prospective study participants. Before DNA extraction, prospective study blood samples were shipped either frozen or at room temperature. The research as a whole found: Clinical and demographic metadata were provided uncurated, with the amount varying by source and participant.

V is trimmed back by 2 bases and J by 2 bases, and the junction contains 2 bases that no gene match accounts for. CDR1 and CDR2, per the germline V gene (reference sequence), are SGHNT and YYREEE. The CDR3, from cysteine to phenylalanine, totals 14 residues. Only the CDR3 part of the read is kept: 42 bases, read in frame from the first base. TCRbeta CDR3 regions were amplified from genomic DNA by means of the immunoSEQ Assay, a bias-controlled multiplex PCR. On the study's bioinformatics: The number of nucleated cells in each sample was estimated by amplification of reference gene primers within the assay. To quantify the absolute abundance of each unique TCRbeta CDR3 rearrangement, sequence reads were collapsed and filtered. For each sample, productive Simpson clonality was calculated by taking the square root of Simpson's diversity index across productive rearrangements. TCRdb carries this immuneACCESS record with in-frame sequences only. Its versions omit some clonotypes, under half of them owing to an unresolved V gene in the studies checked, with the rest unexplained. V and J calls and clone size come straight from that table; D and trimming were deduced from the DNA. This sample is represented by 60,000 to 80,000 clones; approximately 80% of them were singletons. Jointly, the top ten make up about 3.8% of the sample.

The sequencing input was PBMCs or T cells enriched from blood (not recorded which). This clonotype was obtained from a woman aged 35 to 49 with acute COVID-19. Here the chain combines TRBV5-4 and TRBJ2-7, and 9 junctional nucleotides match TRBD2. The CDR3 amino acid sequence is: CASSLAGGPYEQYF. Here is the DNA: TGTGCCAGCAGCTTAGCGGGAGGTCCCTACGAGCAGTACTTC.